The clone carrying this TCR beta chain was counted once. The sample is drawn from a study of T-cell memory formation after mild COVID-19. Germline values: CDR1 SQVTM, CDR2 ANQGSEA. V lost 7 bases, J lost 5 bases, and 8 bases stayed unmatched. The length of the CDR3 is 13 residues. TCRdb independently ran MiXCR on the 5' RACE reads; one entry per CDR3 protein. The sample consists of over 350,000 distinct CDR3 sequences, 16% of them appearing once. The clonotype comes from a man aged 18 to 29 who had mild COVID-19 (a few samples of this study predate the infection). Cell type and time point are not known. The chain recombines TRBV29-1 with TRBJ2-7; 10 bases are a match to TRBD1. Source material: PBMCs or a T cell subset sorted from them (not recorded which). CDR3 amino acids: CSAVGTGADEQYF. CDR3 bases: TGCAGCGCCGTGGGGACAGGGGCCGACGAGCAGTACTTC.